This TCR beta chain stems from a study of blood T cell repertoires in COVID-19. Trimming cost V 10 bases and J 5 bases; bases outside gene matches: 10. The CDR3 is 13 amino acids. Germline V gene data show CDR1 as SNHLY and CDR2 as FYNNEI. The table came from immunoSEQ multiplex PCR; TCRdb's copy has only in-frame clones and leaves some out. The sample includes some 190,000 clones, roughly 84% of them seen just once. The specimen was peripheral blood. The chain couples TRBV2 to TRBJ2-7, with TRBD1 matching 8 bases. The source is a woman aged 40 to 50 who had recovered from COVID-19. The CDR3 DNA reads TGTGCCATCAAGGACAGGGTCAAGGACGAGCAGTACTTC. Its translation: CAIKDRVKDEQYF.